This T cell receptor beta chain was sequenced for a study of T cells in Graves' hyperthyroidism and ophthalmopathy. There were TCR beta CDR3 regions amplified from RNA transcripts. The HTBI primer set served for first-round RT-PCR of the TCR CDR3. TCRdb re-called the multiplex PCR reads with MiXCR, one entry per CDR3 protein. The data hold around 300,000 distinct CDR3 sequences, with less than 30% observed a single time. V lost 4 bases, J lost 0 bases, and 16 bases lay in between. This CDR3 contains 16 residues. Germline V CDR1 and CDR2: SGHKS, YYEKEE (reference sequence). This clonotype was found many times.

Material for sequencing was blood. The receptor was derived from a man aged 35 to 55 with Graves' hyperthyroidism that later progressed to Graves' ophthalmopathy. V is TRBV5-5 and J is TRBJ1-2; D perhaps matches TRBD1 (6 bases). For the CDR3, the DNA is TGTGCCAGCAGCCCAATACCGGGACAAGCTAACTATGGCTACACCTTC. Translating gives CASSPIPGQANYGYTF.